A selection of T cell receptor beta chains follows, all from one sample in a study of blood T cell repertoires in COVID-19. Measured with immunoSEQ multiplex PCR; TCRdb has only the in-frame clones, and not every one. The sample lists 99,000 or so clones, around 81% occurring once. Sequenced: peripheral blood. The receptors shown here come from an older woman with acute or convalescent COVID-19. CDR3s include the opening cysteine and the closing phenylalanine or tryptophan. The D gene is left open where the match is weak. The size field is filled for only some rows; it gives once, few, many or a size class.

v_gene: TRBV10-2; j_gene: TRBJ2-1; abundance: NA; d_gene: TRBD1; CDR3nt: TGCGCCAGCAGACGGACAGGGGCCACGAACAATGAGCAGTTCTTC; CDR3aa: CASRRTGATNNEQFF
v_gene: TRBV11-3; j_gene: TRBJ1-1; abundance: NA; d_gene: TRBD1; CDR3nt: TGTGCCAGCAGCTTGAACAGGGGGCATACTGAAGCTTTCTTT; CDR3aa: CASSLNRGHTEAFF
v_gene: TRBV7-2; j_gene: TRBJ2-2; abundance: NA; d_gene: TRBD1; CDR3nt: TGTGCCAGCAGCAGAACAGGGGGCGGTTTAAACACCGGGGAGCTGTTTTTT; CDR3aa: CASSRTGGGLNTGELFF
v_gene: TRBV29-1; j_gene: TRBJ1-1; abundance: few; d_gene: TRBD1; CDR3nt: TGCAGCGTCCGGGACAGGGGGCGTAGGGCTGAAGCTTTCTTT; CDR3aa: CSVRDRGRRAEAFF
v_gene: TRBV5-6; j_gene: TRBJ2-2; abundance: NA; d_gene: TRBD2; CDR3nt: TGTGCCAGCAGCTTGTTAGCGGGGGGAAACACCGGGGAGCTGTTTTTT; CDR3aa: CASSLLAGGNTGELFF
v_gene: TRBV9; j_gene: TRBJ1-4; abundance: NA; d_gene: TRBD1; CDR3nt: TGTGCCAGCAGCGTAGATCTTACAGGGGCTGGGAAACTGTTTTTT; CDR3aa: CASSVDLTGAGKLFF
v_gene: TRBV19; j_gene: TRBJ2-7; abundance: NA; d_gene: TRBD1; CDR3nt: TGTGCCAGTAGTATCTCCGGGACAGGGTCCTACGAGCAGTACTTC; CDR3aa: CASSISGTGSYEQYF
v_gene: TRBV5-1; j_gene: TRBJ1-4; abundance: NA; d_gene: NA; CDR3nt: TGCGCCAGCAGCTTGGGACAGGCGGATGAAAAACTGTTTTTT; CDR3aa: CASSLGQADEKLFF
v_gene: TRBV6-6; j_gene: TRBJ2-5; abundance: once; d_gene: TRBD2; CDR3nt: TGTGCCAGCAGTTACTCCCACGGGAGGAGAGAGACCCAGTACTTC; CDR3aa: CASSYSHGRRETQYF
v_gene: TRBV2; j_gene: TRBJ2-1; abundance: NA; d_gene: TRBD2; CDR3nt: TGTGCCAGCAGTGAAGAGTCTAGCGGGGGCAATGAGCAGTTCTTC; CDR3aa: CASSEESSGGNEQFF
v_gene: TRBV28; j_gene: TRBJ2-7; abundance: NA; d_gene: TRBD2; CDR3nt: TGTGCCAGCAGTCTAGCGGGAGAGCCCGAGCAGTACTTC; CDR3aa: CASSLAGEPEQYF
v_gene: TRBV6-5; j_gene: TRBJ2-7; abundance: NA; d_gene: TRBD1; CDR3nt: TGTGCCAGCAGTTACTCGGACAGGGACCCGACCTACGAGCAGTACTTC; CDR3aa: CASSYSDRDPTYEQYF
v_gene: TRBV6-6; j_gene: TRBJ2-7; abundance: NA; d_gene: NA; CDR3nt: TGTGCCAGCAGGGAGTCTAGCTCCTACGAGCAGTACTTC; CDR3aa: CASRESSSYEQYF
v_gene: TRBV7-9; j_gene: TRBJ2-5; abundance: NA; d_gene: TRBD2; CDR3nt: TGTGCCAGCAGCGCGACTAGCGGGAGGGAGACCCAGTACTTC; CDR3aa: CASSATSGRETQYF
v_gene: TRBV13; j_gene: TRBJ1-1; abundance: NA; d_gene: NA; CDR3nt: TGTGCCAGCAGCTTTTTTACTTTGGGGGCCCGGTGGACTGAAGCTTTCTTT; CDR3aa: CASSFFTLGARWTEAFF
v_gene: TRBV28; j_gene: TRBJ1-1; abundance: NA; d_gene: NA; CDR3nt: TGTGCCAGCACTCCCGACACCACTGAAGCTTTCTTT; CDR3aa: CASTPDTTEAFF
v_gene: TRBV13; j_gene: TRBJ2-2; abundance: NA; d_gene: TRBD2; CDR3nt: TGTGCCAGCAGACCCAGGGCGGGAGTCGGGGAGCTGTTTTTT; CDR3aa: CASRPRAGVGELFF
v_gene: TRBV7-2; j_gene: TRBJ2-1; abundance: NA; d_gene: TRBD2; CDR3nt: TGTGCCAGCAGGACCCCGGGAGGACCGATGGGAGAGCAGTTCTTC; CDR3aa: CASRTPGGPMGEQFF
v_gene: TRBV6-5; j_gene: TRBJ1-2; abundance: NA; d_gene: TRBD1; CDR3nt: TGTGCCAGCAGTTTGGACAGGGGGAACGGCTACACCTTC; CDR3aa: CASSLDRGNGYTF
v_gene: TRBV7-2; j_gene: TRBJ2-1; abundance: NA; d_gene: TRBD2; CDR3nt: TGTGCCAGCAGCTTAAGCGGGAGGTTTTGGGAGCAGTTCTTC; CDR3aa: CASSLSGRFWEQFF
v_gene: TRBV29-1; j_gene: TRBJ2-2; abundance: NA; d_gene: NA; CDR3nt: TGCAGCGTTGAAGGGGCGCCCACCGGGGAGCTGTTTTTT; CDR3aa: CSVEGAPTGELFF
v_gene: TRBV11-2; j_gene: TRBJ2-7; abundance: NA; d_gene: NA; CDR3nt: TGTGCCAGCAGCCCAAGGACTCCGGGACACTCTTACGAGCAGTACTTC; CDR3aa: CASSPRTPGHSYEQYF
v_gene: TRBV7-9; j_gene: TRBJ1-5; abundance: NA; d_gene: NA; CDR3nt: TGTGCCAGCAGCCCCCTTAGCAATCAGCCCCAGCATTTT; CDR3aa: CASSPLSNQPQHF
v_gene: TRBV9; j_gene: TRBJ2-1; abundance: once; d_gene: TRBD1; CDR3nt: TGTGCCAGCAGCGCCCGGGACAGGGTCTACAATGAGCAGTTCTTC; CDR3aa: CASSARDRVYNEQFF
v_gene: TRBV6-6; j_gene: TRBJ1-4; abundance: NA; d_gene: TRBD1; CDR3nt: TGTGCCAGCAGTCCCGACCGGGACAGGGGAGGGTCTAATGAAAAACTGTTTTTT; CDR3aa: CASSPDRDRGGSNEKLFF
v_gene: TRBV7-9; j_gene: TRBJ1-1; abundance: NA; d_gene: NA; CDR3nt: TGTGCCAGCAGCTTAGGAGGGAATCTCGGCACTGAAGCTTTCTTT; CDR3aa: CASSLGGNLGTEAFF
v_gene: TRBV10-3; j_gene: TRBJ2-5; abundance: NA; d_gene: NA; CDR3nt: TGTGCCATCAGTGAGTCTGCGAGGGAGACCCAGTACTTC; CDR3aa: CAISESARETQYF
v_gene: TRBV30; j_gene: TRBJ2-7; abundance: NA; d_gene: NA; CDR3nt: TGTGCCTGGAACTGGGGCCTTGGGGCCTACGAGCAGTACTTC; CDR3aa: CAWNWGLGAYEQYF
v_gene: TRBV7-9; j_gene: TRBJ2-1; abundance: NA; d_gene: NA; CDR3nt: TGTGCCAGCAGCCGGACTCCCTACAATGAGCAGTTCTTC; CDR3aa: CASSRTPYNEQFF
v_gene: TRBV7-9; j_gene: TRBJ2-7; abundance: NA; d_gene: NA; CDR3nt: TGTGCCAGCAGCCGAGACACCTACGAGCAGTACTTC; CDR3aa: CASSRDTYEQYF
v_gene: TRBV3-1/TRBV3-2; j_gene: TRBJ1-5; abundance: NA; d_gene: NA; CDR3nt: TGTGCCAGCAGCCAACTAAGCGACAGTGTATCACCCCAGCATTTT; CDR3aa: CASSQLSDSVSPQHF
v_gene: TRBV9; j_gene: TRBJ2-3; abundance: NA; d_gene: TRBD2; CDR3nt: TGTGCCAGCAGCGTAGAGGGCGGGGGGGCCGATACGCAGTATTTT; CDR3aa: CASSVEGGGADTQYF
v_gene: TRBV4-2; j_gene: TRBJ2-2; abundance: NA; d_gene: NA; CDR3nt: TGTGCCAGCAGCCGAAACAAGGGGCTTAACACCGGGGAGCTGTTTTTT; CDR3aa: CASSRNKGLNTGELFF
v_gene: TRBV5-1; j_gene: TRBJ1-1; abundance: NA; d_gene: TRBD1; CDR3nt: TGCGCCAGCAGCGTGGGACAGGGGACTGAAGCTTTCTTT; CDR3aa: CASSVGQGTEAFF
v_gene: TRBV27; j_gene: TRBJ2-7; abundance: NA; d_gene: TRBD2; CDR3nt: TGTGCCAGCAGTCGCGGGACTAGCGGACTCTACGAGCAGTACTTC; CDR3aa: CASSRGTSGLYEQYF
v_gene: TRBV18; j_gene: TRBJ1-6; abundance: NA; d_gene: TRBD1; CDR3nt: TGTGCCAGCTCACCCTATCAGGGGGCTAATTCACCCCTCCACTTT; CDR3aa: CASSPYQGANSPLHF
v_gene: TRBV6-5; j_gene: TRBJ2-7; abundance: NA; d_gene: TRBD1; CDR3nt: TGTGCCAGCAGCCCCCGGGACAGGTCCAGGGAGCAGTACTTC; CDR3aa: CASSPRDRSREQYF
v_gene: TRBV5-1; j_gene: TRBJ2-7; abundance: once; d_gene: NA; CDR3nt: TGCGCCAGCAGTGAGGACACCCTCCCCCCTTACGAGCAGTACTTC; CDR3aa: CASSEDTLPPYEQYF
v_gene: TRBV10-1; j_gene: TRBJ1-1; abundance: NA; d_gene: NA; CDR3nt: TGCGCCAGCAGAATAAACACTGAAGCTTTCTTT; CDR3aa: CASRINTEAFF
v_gene: TRBV30; j_gene: TRBJ1-1; abundance: NA; d_gene: NA; CDR3nt: TGTGCCTGGGCCGGGGACACGAACACTGAAGCTTTCTTT; CDR3aa: CAWAGDTNTEAFF
v_gene: TRBV27; j_gene: TRBJ2-5; abundance: NA; d_gene: TRBD1; CDR3nt: TGTGCCAGCAGTCCTCACTCCGGGACAGGGGAGCAAGAGACCCAGTACTTC; CDR3aa: CASSPHSGTGEQETQYF
v_gene: TRBV30; j_gene: TRBJ1-3; abundance: NA; d_gene: NA; CDR3nt: TGTGCCTGGAGTCCCGACAGGGGAAACACCATATATTTT; CDR3aa: CAWSPDRGNTIYF
v_gene: TRBV5-3; j_gene: TRBJ2-3; abundance: NA; d_gene: NA; CDR3nt: TGTGCCAGAAGCTTGGAAGGAGGGCAATGCACAGATACGCAGTATTTT; CDR3aa: CARSLEGGQCTDTQYF
v_gene: TRBV6-2/TRBV6-3; j_gene: TRBJ2-7; abundance: NA; d_gene: TRBD1; CDR3nt: TGTGCCAGCAGTATCGGGACAGCCGAGCAGTACTTC; CDR3aa: CASSIGTAEQYF
v_gene: TRBV7-2; j_gene: TRBJ2-7; abundance: NA; d_gene: NA; CDR3nt: TGTGCCAGCAGCTTAGTCTGGGAGGTGAACTACGAGCAGTACTTC; CDR3aa: CASSLVWEVNYEQYF
v_gene: TRBV5-4; j_gene: TRBJ2-2; abundance: NA; d_gene: TRBD1; CDR3nt: TGTGCCAGCGGGACAGACTACACCGGGGAGCTGTTTTTT; CDR3aa: CASGTDYTGELFF
v_gene: TRBV5-6; j_gene: TRBJ2-5; abundance: NA; d_gene: NA; CDR3nt: TGTGCCAGCAGCGGAGGGGTGACCGAGACCCAGTACTTC; CDR3aa: CASSGGVTETQYF
v_gene: TRBV28; j_gene: TRBJ2-6; abundance: NA; d_gene: NA; CDR3nt: TGTGCCAGCGGGAGCGTACTAGACTCTGGGGCCAACGTCCTGACTTTC; CDR3aa: CASGSVLDSGANVLTF
v_gene: TRBV5-4; j_gene: TRBJ2-1; abundance: once; d_gene: TRBD2; CDR3nt: TGTGCCAGCAGCGAGGGACTAGCGGGAGGGCCCTCCTACAATGAGCAGTTCTTC; CDR3aa: CASSEGLAGGPSYNEQFF
v_gene: TRBV10-2; j_gene: TRBJ1-2; abundance: few; d_gene: TRBD1; CDR3nt: TGCGCCAGCGACACGTTCCTCCGGGACAGGGATAGCTATGGCTACACCTTC; CDR3aa: CASDTFLRDRDSYGYTF
v_gene: TRBV11-2; j_gene: TRBJ1-5; abundance: NA; d_gene: NA; CDR3nt: TGTGCCAGCAGCTTAGATGGCCGGGAGGGGCAGCCCCAGCATTTT; CDR3aa: CASSLDGREGQPQHF
v_gene: TRBV4-1; j_gene: TRBJ1-1; abundance: once; d_gene: NA; CDR3nt: TGCGCCAGCAGCCAAGAGGTGCCAGACAGGCGAATGAACACTGAAGCTTTCTTT; CDR3aa: CASSQEVPDRRMNTEAFF
v_gene: TRBV3-1/TRBV3-2; j_gene: TRBJ1-5; abundance: NA; d_gene: TRBD1; CDR3nt: TGTGCCAGCAGGACGACAGGGGACCGCAATCAGCCCCAGCATTTT; CDR3aa: CASRTTGDRNQPQHF